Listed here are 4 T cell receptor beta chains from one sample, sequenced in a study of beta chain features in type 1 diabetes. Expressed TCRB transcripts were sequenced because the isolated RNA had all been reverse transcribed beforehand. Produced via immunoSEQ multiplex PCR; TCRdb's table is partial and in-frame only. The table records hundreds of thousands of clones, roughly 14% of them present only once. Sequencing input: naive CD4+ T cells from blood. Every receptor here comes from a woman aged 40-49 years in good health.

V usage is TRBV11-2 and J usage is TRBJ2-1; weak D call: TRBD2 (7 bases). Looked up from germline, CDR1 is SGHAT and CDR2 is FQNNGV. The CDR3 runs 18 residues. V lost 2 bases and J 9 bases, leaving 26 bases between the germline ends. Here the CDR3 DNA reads TGTGCCAGCAGCTTATACAAGGGCGGCGGGGGAAGAGGGGGTGAGCAGTTCTTC. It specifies CASSLYKGGGGRGGEQFF. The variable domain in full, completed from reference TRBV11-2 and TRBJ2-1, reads EAGVAQSPRYKIIEKRQSVAFWCNPISGHATLYWYQQILGQGPKLLIQFQNNGVVDDSQLPKDRFSAERLKGVDSTLKIQPAKLEDSAVYLCASSLYKGGGGRGGEQFFGPGTRLTVL.

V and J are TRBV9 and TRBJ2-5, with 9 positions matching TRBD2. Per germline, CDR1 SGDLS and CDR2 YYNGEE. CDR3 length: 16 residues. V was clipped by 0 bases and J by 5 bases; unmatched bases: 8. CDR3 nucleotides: TGTGCCAGCAGCGTAGGCCTAGCGGGGTTTATCGAGACCCAGTACTTC. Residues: CASSVGLAGFIETQYF.

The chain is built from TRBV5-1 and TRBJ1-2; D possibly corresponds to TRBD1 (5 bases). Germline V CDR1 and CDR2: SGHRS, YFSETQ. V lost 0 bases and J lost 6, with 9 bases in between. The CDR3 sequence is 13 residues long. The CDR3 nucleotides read TGCGCCAGCAGCTTGGGGGGCCGTAATGGCTACACCTTC. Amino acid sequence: CASSLGGRNGYTF.

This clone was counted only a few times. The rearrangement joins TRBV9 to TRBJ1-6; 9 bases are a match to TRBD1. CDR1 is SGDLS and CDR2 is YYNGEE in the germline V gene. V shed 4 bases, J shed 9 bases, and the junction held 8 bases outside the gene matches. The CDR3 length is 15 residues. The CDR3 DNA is TGTGCCAGCAGCACAAGGACAGGGGTAGGTTCACCCCTCCACTTT. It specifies CASSTRTGVGSPLHF.